This T cell receptor (beta chain) derives from a study of cytomegalovirus exposure and HLA in healthy donors. General study points: In a later analysis, HLA-C alleles had the fewest associated TCRs, DRB1 alleles the most. Association with HLA alleles at 0.05 false discovery rate was found for 17,000 or so TCR beta sequences in a later analysis.

On this clone itself: Its target is unknown. In the same sample, other DNA sequences code for this CDR3.

Whereas donors were nominally healthy upon sampling, unrecorded immune exposures were probable. J was trimmed by 1 base and V by 5 bases; bases with no gene match: 7. The CDR3 sequence is 15 residues long. CDR1 and CDR2 (germline): MNHEY, SMNVEV (reference sequence). It was with 60 Vbeta and 13 Jbeta primers that the PCR ran. The protocol was immunoSEQ multiplex PCR, while the TCRdb copy is restricted to in-frame clones and leaves out a portion. The table records some 150,000 clones, around 83% of them present only once. Sequenced sample: PBMCs. The rearrangement links TRBV27 to TRBJ2-7; TRBD1 agrees at 8 bases. The source is a woman aged 18-29 years in good health and CMV-seronegative. CDR3 DNA: TGTGCCAGCAGTCCGCGGACAGGGTTTTCCTACGAGCAGTACTTC. Its protein product is CASSPRTGFSYEQYF.